This TCR beta chain was sequenced for a study of blood T cell repertoires in COVID-19. Study in general: Both acute and convalescent COVID-19 samples were obtained from the United States, Italy and Spain.

Measured with immunoSEQ multiplex PCR; TCRdb has only the in-frame clones, and not every one. The repertoire has about 280,000 clones, 75% to 90% of them found once; the top ten carry about 3%. The V and J ends lost 10 bases and 0 bases respectively, with 16 bases between them. CDR3 size: 15 residues. Germline values: CDR1 SGHVS, CDR2 FQNEAQ. This clonotype originated in a woman in her 30s with active or convalescent COVID-19. The chain links TRBV7-8 to TRBJ2-1; perhaps TRBD1 as D (6 bases). The sequenced material came from peripheral blood. The CDR3 protein is CATQSVTGSYNEQFF. CDR3 bases: TGTGCCACCCAATCCGTGACAGGCTCCTACAATGAGCAGTTCTTC.